These 2 T cell receptor beta chains share one sample of origin, sequenced in a study of shared clonotypes between healthy human individuals. The protocol was immunoSEQ multiplex PCR, while the TCRdb copy is restricted to in-frame clones and leaves out a portion. The table shows 1 million to 1.3 million clones, with about four fifths occurring only once. Sequencing was performed on memory CD4+ T cells from PBMCs. Subset reported: CD45RA-negative fraction. The receptor source for this set is a man aged 18 to 30 in good health. Some clones in this sample may be carry-over from other donors' samples.

V usage is TRBV7-9 and J usage is TRBJ2-7; perhaps TRBD1 as D (5 bases). The CDR3 has 13 amino acids. Germline V lookup: CDR1 SEHNR, CDR2 FQNEAQ (reference sequence). V lost 1 base to trimming and J lost 3 bases, with 7 bases between them. The CDR3 sequence: CASSLGQFYEQYF. The CDR3 region has the DNA TGTGCCAGCAGCTTAGGACAGTTCTACGAGCAGTACTTC.

V and J are TRBV6-1 and TRBJ1-3; maybe TRBD1 (5 bases). The ends were cut back, 0 bases at V and 4 bases at J, with 16 bases in the middle. The CDR3 is 17 residues long. The germline CDR1 and CDR2 sequences are MNHNS and SASEGT. The CDR3 region is CASSEALRGVGGNTIYF. CDR3 in DNA: TGTGCCAGCAGTGAAGCGCTTCGGGGGGTAGGAGGAAACACCATATATTTT.